This paragraph covers one T cell receptor beta chain sequence. This sample was included in a study of cytomegalovirus exposure and HLA in healthy donors. Donors were drawn from the approximately 110-subject validation cohort, separate from the approximately 670-subject first cohort. Repertoires were generated with immunoSEQ multiplex PCR, while TCRdb's copy carries only in-frame clones and drops some. The sample records about 160,000 clones, under 95% being singletons. The CDR3 length is 15 residues. CDR1 is MNHEY and CDR2 is SVGAGI in the germline V gene. Trimming removed 2 bases from V and 1 base from J; junction bases left unmatched: 1.

The chain has TRBV6-5 and TRBJ2-2; 7 bases agree with TRBD1. The clonotype comes from a woman between 18 and 30 years old in good health and CMV-seropositive. Sequenced input: PBMCs. This chain's CDR3 is CASSYGTENTGELFF. The CDR3 DNA follows: TGTGCCAGCAGTTACGGGACAGAGAACACCGGGGAGCTGTTTTTT.